This T cell receptor (beta chain) was captured in a study of breast tumors, draining lymph nodes, adjacent tissues. Study results and caveats: The lymph node origin of tumor T cells was framed as consistent with a hypothesis, not demonstrated. Compared with lymph nodes, tumors were less diverse; compared with nontumor tissue, more.

This clonotype was seen repeatedly, ten times or more. The antigen remains undetermined. The junction had 5 bases not matched to a gene; V was cut back by 3 bases and J by 3 bases. The CDR3 length is 15 residues. Per germline, CDR1 SGHRS and CDR2 YFSETQ. MiXCR was run by TCRdb on the multiplex PCR reads, yielding one entry per CDR3 protein. This sample has some 170,000 distinct CDR3 sequences, with around 33% found just once. Samples came from axillary lymph nodes draining the breast cancer. This sequence joins TRBV5-1 and TRBJ2-7, with TRBD1 matching over 11 bases. This clonotype was obtained from a female donor with breast cancer. Some clones in this sample may be carry-over from other donors' samples. Material for sequencing was axillary lymph node tissue. CDR3 loop: CASSSTGTGGYEQYF. The CDR3 DNA sequence: TGCGCCAGCAGCTCAACCGGGACAGGGGGCTACGAGCAGTACTTC.